Listed below are T cell receptor beta chains from one sample, sequenced in a study of low-dose radiotherapy and immunotherapy resistance in tumors. MiXCR, run by TCRdb on the reads, gives a single entry per CDR3 protein. In the table there are around 68,000 distinct CDR3 sequences, about 25% of which are singletons. Sample: PBMCs, taken before treatment. Receptors were obtained from a male donor with rectosigmoid adenocarcinoma. Each CDR3 is given with its conserved first and last residue. The order of the fields is J gene, V gene, clone size, D gene, CDR3 DNA, CDR3 protein. A D gene is named only where the DNA matches it firmly. Rows may omit the clone size; those that give it use once, few, many or a size class.

TRBJ2-1,TRBV4-3,medium-sized,NA,TGCGCCAGCAGCCAAGAATCTATAACCAATGAGCAGTTCTTC,CASSQESITNEQFF
TRBJ2-7,TRBV20-1,many,TRBD2,TGCAGTGCTGCGGGAGTCTGGGGAACCCAGCGGGACGCCTACGAGCAGTACTTC,CSAAGVWGTQRDAYEQYF
TRBJ1-2,TRBV10-3,few,NA,TGTGCCATCAGTGCAAGGCAGGAGTATGGCTACACCTTC,CAISARQEYGYTF
TRBJ2-5,TRBV28,NA,TRBD2,TGTGCCAGCAGTTTGCCTGCTAGCGGGGGCGAGACCCAGTACTTC,CASSLPASGGETQYF
TRBJ1-5,TRBV4-2,NA,NA,TGTGCCAGCAGCCAAGATCGGGGGATGAGGATGGTTCAGCCCCAGCATTTT,CASSQDRGMRMVQPQHF
TRBJ2-1,TRBV27,NA,NA,TGTGCCAGCAAAGGTGGGGGACAAAACGTCTACAATGAGCAGTTCTTC,CASKGGGQNVYNEQFF
TRBJ2-2,TRBV23-1,many,TRBD2,TGCGCCAGCAGTCGAAGACTAGCGGACGCCGGGGAGCTGTTTTTT,CASSRRLADAGELFF
TRBJ1-2,TRBV4-3,NA,NA,TGCGCCAGCAGCCAAGCCAGGGGCCATGGCTACACCTTC,CASSQARGHGYTF
TRBJ1-1,TRBV4-3,many,NA,TGCGCCAGCAGCCAAGATTTTGACCTGCGGGCTGAAGCTTTCTTT,CASSQDFDLRAEAFF
TRBJ2-5,TRBV19,many,TRBD1,TGTGCCAGTAGCCGAGGGACAGGGGTCGCAGAGACCCAGTACTTC,CASSRGTGVAETQYF
TRBJ2-7,TRBV30,many,TRBD2,TGTGCCTGGAGTGTCGGCGGGGGGGCCCTCGAGCAGTACTTC,CAWSVGGGALEQYF
TRBJ1-6,TRBV6-2/TRBV6-3,NA,NA,TGTGCCAGCAGTGAAATAGGAGTGGATTCACCCCTCCACTTT,CASSEIGVDSPLHF
TRBJ1-5,TRBV28,many,NA,TGTGCCAGCAGCTCCTCGGGGGCTAGGGTCAGCAATCAGCCCCAGCATTTT,CASSSSGARVSNQPQHF
TRBJ2-7,TRBV20-1,few,NA,TGCAGTGCTCGCACCCCGCCGGCGGGAGAGCAGTACTTC,CSARTPPAGEQYF
TRBJ2-1,TRBV11-2,once,TRBD2,TGTGCCAGCAGCTTATTGAATTCTGGCGGGGGCAATGAGCAGTTCTTC,CASSLLNSGGGNEQFF
TRBJ2-5,TRBV19,many,TRBD1,TGTGCCAGTAGCCTTACCAGGACAGGGGGCCTAGAGACCCAGTACTTC,CASSLTRTGGLETQYF
TRBJ1-1,TRBV28,NA,NA,TGTGCCAGCAGTTGGAACACTGAAGCTTTCTTT,CASSWNTEAFF
TRBJ2-2,TRBV6-8,NA,TRBD1,TGTGCCAGCAGACAGGACAGGGCGAACACCGGGGAGCTGTTTTTT,CASRQDRANTGELFF
TRBJ2-7,TRBV18,many,TRBD1,TGTGCCAGCTCACCGAGGACAGGGGATTCCTACGAGCAGTACTTC,CASSPRTGDSYEQYF
TRBJ2-2,TRBV20-1,NA,TRBD1,TGCAGTGCTAGAGATAACGCGGCAGGGGGCCAGCGCGTGGAGCTGTTTTTT,CSARDNAAGGQRVELFF
TRBJ1-5,TRBV27,many,NA,TGTGCCAGCAGTTTAACTTCAGGGGTGGGGAATCAGCCCCAGCATTTT,CASSLTSGVGNQPQHF
TRBJ2-7,TRBV11-2,many,NA,TGTGCCAGCAGCCTCCGGGACGTCAACTCCTACGAGCAGTACTTC,CASSLRDVNSYEQYF
TRBJ1-4,TRBV20-1,NA,TRBD1,TGCAGTTCTAGATCTTCACCGGGACAGGGTACTAATGAAAAACTGTTTTTT,CSSRSSPGQGTNEKLFF
TRBJ2-7,TRBV5-1,NA,TRBD1,TGCGCCAGCAGCCTTGACAGGGGGGGCCACGAGCAGTACTTC,CASSLDRGGHEQYF
TRBJ1-2,TRBV12-3/TRBV12-4,many,NA,TGTGCCAGCAGAAAAACAGGGCTTCATGGCTACACCTTC,CASRKTGLHGYTF
TRBJ2-5,TRBV12-3/TRBV12-4,many,NA,TGTGCCAGCACCCAAGGAATCAAGACCCAGTACTTC,CASTQGIKTQYF